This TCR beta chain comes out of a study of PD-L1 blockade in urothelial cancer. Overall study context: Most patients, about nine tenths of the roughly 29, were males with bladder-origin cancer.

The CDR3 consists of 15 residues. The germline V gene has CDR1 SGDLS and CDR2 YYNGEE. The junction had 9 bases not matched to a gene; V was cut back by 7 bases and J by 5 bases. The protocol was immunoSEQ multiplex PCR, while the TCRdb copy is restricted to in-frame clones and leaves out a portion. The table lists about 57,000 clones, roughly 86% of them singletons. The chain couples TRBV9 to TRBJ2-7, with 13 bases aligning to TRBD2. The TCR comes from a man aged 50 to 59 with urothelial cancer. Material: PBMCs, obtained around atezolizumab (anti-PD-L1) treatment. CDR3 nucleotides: TGTGCCAGCGCCCCACTAGCGGGAGGGCCCAACGAGCAGTACTTC. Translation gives CASAPLAGGPNEQYF.